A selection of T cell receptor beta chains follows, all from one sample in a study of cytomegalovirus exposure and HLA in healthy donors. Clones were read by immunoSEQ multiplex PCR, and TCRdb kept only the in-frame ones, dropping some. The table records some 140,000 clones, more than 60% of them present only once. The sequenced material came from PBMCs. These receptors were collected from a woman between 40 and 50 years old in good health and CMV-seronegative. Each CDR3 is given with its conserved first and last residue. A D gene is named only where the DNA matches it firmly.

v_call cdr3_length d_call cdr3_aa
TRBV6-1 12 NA CASSEARNTIYF
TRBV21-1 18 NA CARLTGLAGGPGTDTQYF
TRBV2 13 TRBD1 CAGFGDSSYEQYF
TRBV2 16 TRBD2 CASSGSGLENTGELFF
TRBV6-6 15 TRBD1 CASSYSPGTGAGYTF
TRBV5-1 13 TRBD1 CASSPRQGYGYTF
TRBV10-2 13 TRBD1 CASSRDSYNEQFF
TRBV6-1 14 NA CAASPGDPGSPLHF
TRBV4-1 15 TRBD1 CASSQQQGAGFEQYF
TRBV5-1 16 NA CASSRTPGVTGNTIYF
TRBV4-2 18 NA CASSQDPATGTSNEKLFF
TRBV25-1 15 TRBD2 CASSDFSGRYNEQFF
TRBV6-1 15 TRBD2 CASSPRSGRFEEQYF
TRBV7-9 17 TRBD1 CASRIASYRGANTEAFF
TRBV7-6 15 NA CASSLSPGLGNTIYF
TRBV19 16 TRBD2 CASTSQWLAGGNEQFF
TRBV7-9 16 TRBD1 CASSQVGATGGYGYTF
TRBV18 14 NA CASSPTESNQPQHF
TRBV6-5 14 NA CASSYDRVNTEAFF
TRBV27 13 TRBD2 CASSSGGRGEQYF
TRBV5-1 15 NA CASSQTAGADQGYTF
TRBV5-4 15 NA CASSLADMGHYEQYF
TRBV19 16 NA CASSIPGDATNEKLFF
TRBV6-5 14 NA CASSPMGDTKVYTF
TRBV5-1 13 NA CASSLGSGYEQYF
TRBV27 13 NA CASSLTLGNTIYF
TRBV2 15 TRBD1 CASRRNGQETYEQYF
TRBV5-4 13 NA CASSLPITDTQYF
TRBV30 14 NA CAWSTALYNSPLHF
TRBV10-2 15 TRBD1 CASSESVQGMGEQFF
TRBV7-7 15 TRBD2 CASSLLAGGQETQYF
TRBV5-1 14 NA CASSLERGGNEQFF
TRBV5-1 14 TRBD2 CASREAGLQETQYF
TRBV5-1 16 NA CASSLSVPDNNSPLHF
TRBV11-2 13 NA CASSLDSSTEAFF
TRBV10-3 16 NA CAISEYGRVINQPQHF
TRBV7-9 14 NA CASSLAGVGTEQFF
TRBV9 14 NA CSNRWGRNNQPQHF
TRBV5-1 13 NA CASSWDTSYGYTF
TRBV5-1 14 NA CASAGTLYQETQYF
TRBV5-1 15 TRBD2 CASSFTSGSYNEQFF
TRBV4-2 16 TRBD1 CASSQAVTGRRTEAFF
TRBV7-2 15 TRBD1 CASSHRTGLNYGYTF
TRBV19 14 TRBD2 CASSKRRAGDQQYF
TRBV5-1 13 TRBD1 CASSPTGETEAFF
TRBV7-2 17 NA CASSLVAFTRSSYEQYF
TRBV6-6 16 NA CASSPRSRAPRDEQFF
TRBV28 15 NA CASHGHPRGNQPQHF
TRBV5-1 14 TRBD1 CASSARQGVETQYF
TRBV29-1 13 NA CSVGGSSGSPLHF